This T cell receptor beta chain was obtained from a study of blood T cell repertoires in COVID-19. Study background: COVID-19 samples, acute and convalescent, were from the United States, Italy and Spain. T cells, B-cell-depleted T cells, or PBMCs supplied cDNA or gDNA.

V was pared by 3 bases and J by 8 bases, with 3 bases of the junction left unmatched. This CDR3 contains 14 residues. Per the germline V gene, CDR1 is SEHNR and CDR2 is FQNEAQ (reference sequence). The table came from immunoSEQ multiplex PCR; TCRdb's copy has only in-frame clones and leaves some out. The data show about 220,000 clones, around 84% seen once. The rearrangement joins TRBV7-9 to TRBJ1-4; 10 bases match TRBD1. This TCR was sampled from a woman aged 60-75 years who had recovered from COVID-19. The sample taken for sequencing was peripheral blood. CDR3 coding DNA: TGTGCCAGCAGCTTTGGACAGGGGGTCGAAAAACTGTTTTTT. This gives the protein CASSFGQGVEKLFF.